The 5 T cell receptor beta chains presented below share a single source sample, sequenced in a study of beta chain features in type 1 diabetes. Of the isolated RNA, all was reverse transcribed, and so the sequenced material was expressed TCRB transcripts. The protocol was immunoSEQ multiplex PCR, while the TCRdb copy is restricted to in-frame clones and leaves out a portion. The sample includes about 130,000 clones, around a tenth of them seen just once. Sequenced sample: central memory CD4+ T cells from blood. These receptors all stem from a man aged 18 to 29 in good health.

This sequence joins TRBV19 and TRBJ1-2, with D hard to call. Trimming left V 3 bases short and J 8 bases short, with 19 bases between. Germline V gene sequence: CDR1 LNHDA, CDR2 SQIVND (reference sequence). This CDR3 region has 15 residues. The CDR3 nucleotides read TGTGCCAGTAGTATTTTAATAACGTCGGCGGGGGGCTACACCTTC. Encoded protein: CASSILITSAGGYTF.

This clone was recorded a few times. The V call is TRBV29-1, the J call TRBJ1-2; TRBD1 matches at 7 bases. Germline lookup yields CDR1 SQVTM and CDR2 ANQGSEA. The CDR3 covers 16 residues. Trimming at V came to 3 bases and at J to 4 bases, leaving 14 bases not matched to a gene. The CDR3 region has the DNA TGCAGCGTTGACTCTCGGGACAGAAGTAAATCCTATGGCTACACCTTC. Protein: CSVDSRDRSKSYGYTF.

This clone was seen a few times. The chain is built from TRBV5-1 and TRBJ2-1; TRBD1 agrees at 9 bases. This CDR3 is built from 15 residues. Germline CDR1 and CDR2: SGHRS and YFSETQ. V lost 4 bases, J lost 7 bases, and 9 bases stayed unmatched. CDR3 amino acids: CASSAQGQGRNEQFF. CDR3 DNA sequence: TGCGCCAGCAGCGCCCAGGGACAGGGTAGGAATGAGCAGTTCTTC.

A few counts support this clone. This rearrangement joins TRBV7-2 to TRBJ2-1; 9 positions agree with TRBD2. The CDR3 runs to 14 residues. V was clipped by 5 bases and J by 4 bases; unmatched bases: 3. Germline CDR1 SGHTA, CDR2 FQGNSA. CDR3 loop: CASSRLAEYNEQFF. CDR3 nucleotide sequence: TGTGCCAGCAGCCGACTAGCGGAGTACAATGAGCAGTTCTTC.

This chain joins TRBV18 and TRBJ2-5, with a possible D match to TRBD1 (6 bases). The CDR3 length is 13 residues. Trimming took 1 base from V and 3 from J, leaving 6 bases between them. Per the germline V gene, CDR1 is KGHSH and CDR2 is LQKENI. This CDR3 is CASSPHREETQYF. DNA for the CDR3: TGTGCCAGCTCACCACACAGGGAAGAGACCCAGTACTTC.